The entry below describes one T cell receptor (beta chain). The antigen is not known. Clones were sequenced by immunoSEQ multiplex PCR, and TCRdb holds only the in-frame ones, with some missing. The sample includes tens of thousands of clones, over 75% of them seen just once. The entry originates in a study of PD-1 blockade in classical Hodgkin lymphoma. Notes on the study in general: Complete responders possessed baseline diversity comparable to newly diagnosed patients. A reduction in baseline TCR diversity was reportedly seen in newly diagnosed patients relative to healthy donors.

Brentuximab vedotin exposure varied among the patients, all of whom had relapsed after autologous stem cell transplantation. Magnetic negative selection of thawed PBMCs was the method by which CD4+ T cells were purified. The sequencing used CD4+ T cells from blood, collected at baseline. This receptor was taken from a human donor with classical Hodgkin lymphoma.

Written as DNA, the CDR3 is TGTGCCAGCAGCCTTCAGACAGGGGGGATCTATGAGCAGTACTTC. This encodes CASSLQTGGIYEQYF. The gene calls are TRBV27 and TRBJ2-7; 9 positions agree with TRBD1. CDR1 and CDR2 from the germline V gene are MNHEY and SMNVEV (reference sequence). CDR3 length: 15 amino acids. The junction had 13 bases not matched to a gene; V was cut back by 6 bases and J by 7 bases.